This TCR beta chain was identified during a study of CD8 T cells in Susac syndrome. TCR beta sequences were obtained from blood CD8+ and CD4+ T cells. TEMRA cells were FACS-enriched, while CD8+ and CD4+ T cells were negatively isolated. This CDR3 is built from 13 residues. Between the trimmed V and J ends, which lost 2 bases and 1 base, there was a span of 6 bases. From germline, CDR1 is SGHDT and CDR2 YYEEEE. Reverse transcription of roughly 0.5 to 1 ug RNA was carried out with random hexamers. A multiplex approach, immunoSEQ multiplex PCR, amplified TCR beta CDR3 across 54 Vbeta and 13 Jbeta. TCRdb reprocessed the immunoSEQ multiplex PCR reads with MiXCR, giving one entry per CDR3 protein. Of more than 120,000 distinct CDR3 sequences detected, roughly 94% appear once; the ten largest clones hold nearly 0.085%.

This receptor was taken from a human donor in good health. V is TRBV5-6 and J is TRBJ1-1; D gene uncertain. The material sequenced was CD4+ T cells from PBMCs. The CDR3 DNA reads TGTGCCAGCAGCTTTCCAGAGAACACTGAAGCTTTCTTT. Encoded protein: CASSFPENTEAFF.